The clone carrying this TCR beta chain was picked up one time. The CDR3 runs to 13 residues. Germline-derived CDR1 and CDR2 are SNHLY and FYNNEI. The V and J ends lost 8 bases and 2 bases, in that order; junction bases with no gene match: 4. Time point indicated: pretreatment peripheral blood. This entry comes from a study of PD-L1 blockade in urothelial cancer. About the research overall: Prior exposure to chemotherapy in patients amounted to 0 to 3 regimens received.

TCRdb keeps only in-frame clones here, not all; method: immunoSEQ multiplex PCR. The sample has over 75,000 clones; 85% are singletons. Sequencing used PBMCs, obtained around atezolizumab (anti-PD-L1) treatment. This TCR was sampled from a man aged 60 to 69 with urothelial cancer. The genes are TRBV2 and TRBJ2-3, with 7 positions matching TRBD1. CDR3 sequence: CASRTGFTDTQYF. CDR3 bases: TGTGCCAGCCGGACAGGATTCACAGATACGCAGTATTTT.